The 23 T cell receptor beta chains listed next were all sequenced from one sample in a study of T cells in Graves' hyperthyroidism and ophthalmopathy. The TCR beta CDR3 regions underwent amplification using RNA transcripts as the source. With the HTBI primer set, the TCR CDR3 went through a first round of RT-PCR. TCRdb fed the multiplex PCR reads into MiXCR, producing one record per CDR3 protein. The sample records about 350,000 distinct CDR3 sequences, about a sixth being singletons. Sequenced material: blood. The receptors shown here come from a woman in her thirties or forties with Graves' ophthalmopathy.

This clonotype was seen a handful of times. The chain employs TRBV20-1 and TRBJ2-5, with 8 bases identical to TRBD2. CDR3 size: 18 residues. With V trimmed by 1 base and J by 2 bases, 15 bases remained unmatched. Germline V lookup: CDR1 DFQATT, CDR2 SNEGSKA (reference sequence). CDR3 residues: CSARVREGASGPQETQYF. As DNA, the CDR3 is TGCAGTGCTAGAGTTAGGGAAGGGGCTAGCGGGCCTCAAGAGACCCAGTACTTC.

The chain is built from TRBV20-1 and TRBJ2-5; no clear D. Trimming shortened V by 5 bases and J by 5 bases, and 21 bases separated the two germline ends. The CDR3 consists of 15 residues. Per the germline V gene, CDR1 is DFQATT and CDR2 is SNEGSKA (reference sequence). Here the CDR3 DNA reads TGCAGTGCTTATCTGGGCGAAAACCAAGGGGAGACCCAGTACTTC. Translated: CSAYLGENQGETQYF.

There are many counts of this clonotype. This chain connects TRBV6-2 or TRBV6-3 to TRBJ1-2; D not resolved. This CDR3 spans 14 amino acids. Germline lookup yields CDR1 MNHEY and CDR2 SVGEGT. The V and J ends lost 7 bases and 4 bases respectively, with 16 bases between them. The CDR3 loop is CASTPDGWSYGYTF. CDR3 nucleotides: TGTGCCAGCACCCCGGACGGCTGGTCCTATGGCTACACCTTC.

The table lists this clonotype with a few counts. The chain is built from TRBV5-5 and TRBJ2-2; D ambiguous. CDR1 SGHKS and CDR2 YYEKEE come from the germline V gene (reference sequence). CDR3 length: 12 amino acids. V shed 6 bases and J shed 7 bases, with 10 bases lying between them. The CDR3 DNA reads TGTGCCAGCATCCCCCGGAGCGGGGAGCTGTTTTTT. Its translation is CASIPRSGELFF.

This clonotype was found a few times. The rearrangement links TRBV29-1 to TRBJ1-1, with TRBD1 identical over 7 bases. The length of the CDR3 is 14 residues. After removal of 4 bases from V and 1 base from J, the junction contained 6 bases not matched to a gene. Germline-derived CDR1 and CDR2 are SQVTM and ANQGSEA. CDR3 in amino acids: CSVVGGAGNTEAFF. The DNA for the CDR3 is TGCAGCGTTGTAGGGGGCGCCGGGAACACTGAAGCTTTCTTT.

This clonotype was counted ten times or more. V gene TRBV6-1 combines with J gene TRBJ2-4; TRBD1 matches 8 bases. The germline V gene encodes CDR1 MNHNS and CDR2 SASEGT. V shed 1 base, J shed 3 bases, and the junction held 11 bases outside the gene matches. The CDR3 covers 18 residues. CDR3: CASSEDFGSGGSKNIQYF. CDR3 coding DNA: TGTGCCAGCAGTGAAGATTTTGGGTCAGGGGGCAGCAAAAACATTCAGTACTTC.

The V gene is TRBV6-1, the J gene TRBJ1-5; 12 bases are shared with TRBD1. Germline V gives CDR1 MNHNS, CDR2 SASEGT. The J segment lost 7 bases and the V segment lost 1 base, leaving 8 bases of the junction unmatched. There are 17 residues in the CDR3. Here the CDR3 DNA reads TGTGCCAGCAGTGAAGAAGTGGGACAGGGGGCATGGCAGCCCCAGCATTTT. It yields the protein CASSEEVGQGAWQPQHF.

This clonotype was seen at least ten times. V gene TRBV5-1 combines with J gene TRBJ1-6, with 9 bases aligning to TRBD1. The CDR3 has 17 amino acids. Per the germline V gene, CDR1 is SGHRS and CDR2 is YFSETQ. With V trimmed by 4 bases and J by 7 bases, 12 bases remained unmatched. This CDR3 is CASSTGQGRGGNSPLHF. CDR3 in DNA: TGCGCCAGCAGCACGGGACAGGGCCGAGGGGGGAATTCACCCCTCCACTTT.

This clonotype occurred many times. The J gene is TRBJ2-6, the V gene TRBV5-1; 7 bases are a match to TRBD2. With 0 bases clipped from V and 0 bases from J, the junction kept 6 bases outside the gene matches. The CDR3 is 18 residues long. Germline V gives CDR1 SGHRS, CDR2 YFSETQ. CDR3 region: CASSLAASGSSGANVLTF. The DNA of the CDR3 is TGCGCCAGCAGCTTGGCGGCTAGCGGCAGCTCTGGGGCCAACGTCCTGACTTTC.

The rearrangement joins TRBV11-2 to TRBJ1-1; D is ambiguous. This CDR3 spans 17 amino acids. Trimming removed 4 bases at V and 0 bases at J, with 18 bases between. Germline CDR1 and CDR2: SGHAT and FQNNGV. CDR3 sequence: CASSSPWAATMNTEAFF. The CDR3 DNA reads as TGTGCCAGCAGCTCCCCGTGGGCAGCGACGATGAACACTGAAGCTTTCTTT. Full variable domain (missing parts from reference TRBV11-2 and TRBJ1-1): EAGVAQSPRYKIIEKRQSVAFWCNPISGHATLYWYQQILGQGPKLLIQFQNNGVVDDSQLPKDRFSAERLKGVDSTLKIQPAKLEDSAVYLCASSSPWAATMNTEAFFGQGTRLTVV.

This clonotype was seen ten or more times. J is TRBJ1-3 and V is TRBV6-1, with TRBD1 matching over 7 bases. CDR3 size: 16 residues. J gave up 4 bases and V 5 bases, and 11 bases lay outside the gene matches. Germline V CDR1 and CDR2: MNHNS, SASEGT. This CDR3 reads CASSPPRQGAGNTIYF. CDR3 DNA: TGTGCCAGCAGTCCTCCCCGACAGGGTGCCGGAAACACCATATATTTT.

This clonotype was seen ten or more times. This chain joins TRBV5-4 and TRBJ2-7; 8 bases align to TRBD1. J lost 6 bases, V lost 0 bases, and 5 bases had no gene match. Germline V gene sequence: CDR1 SGHNT, CDR2 YYREEE (reference sequence). This CDR3 spans 14 amino acids. CDR3 DNA: TGTGCCAGCAGCTTGGAACGACAGGGGCGCGAGCAGTACTTC. Translation gives CASSLERQGREQYF.

The sample holds a few counts of this clonotype. The chain carries TRBV6-5 and TRBJ2-2; TRBD2 matches 12 bases. CDR3 length equals 17 residues. The germline CDR1 and CDR2 sequences are MNHEY and SVGAGI. After removal of 2 bases from V and 5 bases from J, the junction contained 6 bases not matched to a gene. The CDR3 DNA sequence: TGTGCCAGCAGTTACCCTAGCGGGAGGGCCGGAACCGGGGAGCTGTTTTTT. Amino acid sequence: CASSYPSGRAGTGELFF.

Many counts were recorded for this clonotype. This sequence joins TRBV5-1 and TRBJ2-5; possible D gene TRBD1, 6 bases. The CDR3 length is 14 residues. With 5 bases removed from V and 5 bases from J, the gap between germline ends came to 16 bases. The germline V gene has CDR1 SGHRS and CDR2 YFSETQ. The CDR3, as DNA: TGCGCCAGCAGTATTCAGGGGAATCATGAGACCCAGTACTTC. Its translation is CASSIQGNHETQYF. Full variable domain (outside the CDR3, taken from reference TRBV5-1 and TRBJ2-5): KAGVTQTPRYLIKTRGQQVTLSCSPISGHRSVSWYQQTPGQGLQFLFEYFSETQRNKGNFPGRFSGRQFSNSRSEMNVSTLELGDSALYLCASSIQGNHETQYFGPGTRLLVL.

This clonotype was found many times. The chain joins TRBV27 to TRBJ2-5; 8 bases fit TRBD2. Germline CDR1 and CDR2: MNHEY and SMNVEV (reference sequence). The CDR3 spans 16 residues. The junction had 11 bases not matched to a gene; V was cut back by 3 bases and J by 5 bases. The CDR3 nucleotides are TGTGCCAGCAGTTTTACGTCGGGGACTAGAGTGGAGACCCAGTACTTC. As protein: CASSFTSGTRVETQYF.

In this sample, this clonotype turned up many times. The chain joins TRBV7-2 to TRBJ2-2; D is ambiguous. Trimming cost V 6 bases and J 8 bases, with 10 bases left between them. The CDR3 totals 12 residues. The germline V gene has CDR1 SGHTA and CDR2 FQGNSA. The CDR3 loop reads CASRHPMGELFF. The CDR3 DNA follows: TGTGCCAGCAGACACCCAATGGGGGAGCTGTTTTTT.

This clonotype was detected many times. The chain couples TRBV19 to TRBJ2-2; D uncertain. The CDR3 extends over 13 amino acids. Looked up from germline, CDR1 is LNHDA and CDR2 is SQIVND (reference sequence). V was cut by 3 bases and J by 6 bases, with 8 bases left in between. Here the CDR3 reads CASSIGRAGELFF. The DNA for the CDR3 is TGTGCCAGTAGTATCGGCCGTGCCGGGGAGCTGTTTTTT.

About this clonotype itself: A much larger clone lies one base from this, so it may be a read error. The rearrangement uses TRBV12-3 or TRBV12-4 and TRBJ2-7, with D perhaps being TRBD1 or TRBD2 (5 bases each). The CDR3 is 14 amino acids. CDR3 nucleotide sequence: TGTGCCGGCAGTTTCCACCAGAGGGGCGACGAGCAGTACTTC. Translating it yields CAGSFHQRGDEQYF.

In this sample, this clonotype turned up many times. V is TRBV13 and J is TRBJ2-7; possible D gene TRBD2, 6 bases. The germline V gene has CDR1 PRHDT and CDR2 FYEKMQ (reference sequence). Trimming pared 6 bases from V and 4 bases from J, leaving 13 bases between. This CDR3 contains 13 residues. The DNA for the CDR3 is TGTGCCAGCAGTGGCAGCGGGCTGTACGAGCAGTACTTC. Amino acid sequence: CASSGSGLYEQYF.

At least ten counts were recorded for this clonotype. Relative to the germline gene, one junction end is altered; a read error may explain this. This chain joins TRBV7-7 and TRBJ2-7, with 12 bases identical to TRBD1. The CDR3 totals 15 residues. CDR1 and CDR2 (germline): SSHAT, FNYEAQ (reference sequence). The DNA of the CDR3 is TGTGCTAGCAGCTCATCCGGGACAGGGGGCTGCGAGCAGTACTTC. This sequence encodes CASSSSGTGGCEQYF.

V and J are TRBV6-5 and TRBJ2-7, with 7 bases identical to TRBD2. After removal of 6 bases from V and 7 bases from J, the junction contained 15 bases not matched to a gene. This CDR3 is built from 15 residues. Germline loops: CDR1 MNHEY, CDR2 SVGAGI. This chain's CDR3 is CASSLGTIAFGEQYF. The DNA for the CDR3 is TGTGCCAGCAGCTTAGGGACTATCGCTTTCGGTGAGCAGTACTTC.

This chain uses TRBV11-1 with TRBJ2-7; TRBD2 agrees at 11 bases. V trimming: 5 bases; J trimming: 2 bases; junction bases outside the gene matches: 8. The germline V gene encodes CDR1 SGHAT and CDR2 FQDESV (reference sequence). CDR3 length equals 16 residues. The CDR3 here is CASSTLAGELPYEQYF. CDR3 in DNA: TGTGCCAGCAGCACACTAGCGGGAGAGCTACCCTACGAGCAGTACTTC.

In this sample, this clonotype turned up many times. The chain recombines TRBV28 with TRBJ2-5; possibly TRBD1 for D (5 bases). The V gene lost 4 bases and the J gene lost 3 bases, with 12 bases spanning the gap. This CDR3 has 14 amino acids. CDR1 and CDR2 from the germline V gene are MDHEN and SYDVKM. The CDR3 DNA reads as TGTGCCAGCAGTTCGATAGGGGCGGAAGAGACCCAGTACTTC. It translates to CASSSIGAEETQYF.